These 22 T cell receptor beta chains share one sample of origin, sequenced in a study of T cell responses to AZD1222 COVID-19 vaccine. Method: immunoSEQ multiplex PCR; TCRdb's copy keeps in-frame clones and lacks some. The sample carries roughly 150,000 clones, around nine tenths recorded once. The sequencing used peripheral blood, collected 28 days after the second AZD1222 dose. Receptors originate from an adult who received the AZD1222 COVID-19 vaccine.

This chain connects TRBV19 to TRBJ1-2, with D maybe TRBD1 (5 bases). Germline V gene sequence: CDR1 LNHDA, CDR2 SQIVND (reference sequence). CDR3 length equals 15 residues. V lost 3 bases to trimming and J lost 5 bases, with 16 bases between them. CDR3 DNA: TGTGCCAGTAGTATCGTTCAGGGATCGGGGTATGGCTACACCTTC. Amino acid sequence: CASSIVQGSGYGYTF.

The CDR3 bases are TGTGCCACCAGCAGAGTTAGGGTGCCCTCCTATAATTCACCCCTCCACTTT. Encoded protein: CATSRVRVPSYNSPLHF. This chain connects TRBV15 to TRBJ1-6; D unclear. V was trimmed by 1 base and J by 0 bases, leaving 10 bases between them. Germline V lookup: CDR1 LNHNV, CDR2 YYDKDF (reference sequence). The CDR3 contains 17 residues.

J is TRBJ2-7 and V is TRBV5-4, with D tentatively TRBD1 (7 bases). Germline V CDR1 and CDR2: SGHNT, YYREEE (reference sequence). The CDR3 runs 15 residues. V lost 4 bases, J lost 3 bases, and 17 bases lay in between. The CDR3 coding sequence is TGTGCCAGCAGCCCGCCAGGGGGGAGGAGCTACGAGCAGTACTTC. Its translation: CASSPPGGRSYEQYF.

Remarks on this clone: This CDR3 is also generated by other DNA sequences in the sample. This chain joins TRBV7-9 and TRBJ2-7; tentatively, D is TRBD2 (5 bases). The V gene's germline CDR1 is SEHNR and CDR2 FQNEAQ (reference sequence). This CDR3 is 13 amino acids long. V was cut by 0 bases and J by 3 bases, with 6 bases left in between. The DNA of the CDR3 is TGTGCCAGCAGCTTAGCAGGGAGCTACGAGCAGTACTTC. This codes for CASSLAGSYEQYF.

In this sample, this clone turned up a few times. The chain combines TRBV7-2 with TRBJ1-5; 8 nucleotides line up with TRBD1. The CDR3 runs 16 residues. Trimming removed 5 bases from V and 5 bases from J; junction bases left unmatched: 11. Germline-derived CDR1 and CDR2 are SGHTA and FQGNSA. DNA for the CDR3: TGTGCCAGCAGCCCAAGGACAGGGAGAGGGGATCAGCCCCAGCATTTT. Encoded protein: CASSPRTGRGDQPQHF. Using reference TRBV7-2 and TRBJ1-5 for the parts outside the CDR3, the full variable domain is GAGVSQSPSNKVTEKGKDVELRCDPISGHTALYWYRQSLGQGLEFLIYFQGNSAPDKSGLPSDRFSAERTGGSVSTLTIQRTQQEDSAVYLCASSPRTGRGDQPQHFGDGTRLSIL.

The CDR3 spells CASSFLPDGLDEKLFF. In DNA form, the CDR3 reads TGTGCCAGCAGCTTTTTGCCCGACGGGCTGGATGAAAAACTGTTTTTT. The V gene is TRBV5-6, the J gene TRBJ1-4; D is unclear. Germline V gene sequence: CDR1 SGHDT, CDR2 YYEEEE. The CDR3 extends over 16 amino acids. V lost 2 bases, J lost 6 bases, and 17 bases lay in between.

This clone was counted many times. CDR3 nucleotide sequence: TGCGCCAGCACTGACAGTATGAACGAGCAGTACTTC. Translated: CASTDSMNEQYF. J is TRBJ2-7 and V is TRBV5-1; possible D gene TRBD1, 5 bases. Trimming took off 6 bases at V and 5 bases at J, with 12 bases between the two ends. The CDR3 totals 12 residues. Germline V gene lookup returns CDR1 SGHRS and CDR2 YFSETQ.

The chain employs TRBV9 and TRBJ1-1; 9 bases line up with TRBD1. The J segment lost 6 bases and the V segment lost 0 bases, leaving 9 bases of the junction unmatched. The CDR3 covers 16 residues. Germline V lookup: CDR1 SGDLS, CDR2 YYNGEE. The CDR3, as DNA: TGTGCCAGCAGCGTAGGGGGTTCGGGACAGGGTGCTGAAGCTTTCTTT. Amino acid sequence: CASSVGGSGQGAEAFF.

The V gene is TRBV4-1, the J gene TRBJ1-5, with D perhaps matching TRBD1 (5 bases). Germline-derived CDR1 and CDR2 are MGHRA and YSYEKL. The CDR3 covers 15 residues. The V end was cut by 0 bases, the J end by 11 bases, with 17 bases between. The CDR3 region has the DNA TGCGCCAGCAGCCAAGAGGTATCGACAGTCCTGGCCCAGCATTTT. Translating it yields CASSQEVSTVLAQHF.

J is TRBJ1-4 and V is TRBV27, with 7 bases aligning to TRBD1. CDR3 length: 14 amino acids. CDR1 is MNHEY and CDR2 is SMNVEV in the germline V gene (reference sequence). V dropped 4 bases and J dropped 7; count of bases not matched to a gene: 6. CDR3 DNA: TGTGCCAGCAGTTGGACAGGTGGAGTTGAAAAACTGTTTTTT. Translating it yields CASSWTGGVEKLFF.

This clone was counted a single time. This chain links TRBV16 with TRBJ1-1; no definite D call. Germline-derived CDR1 and CDR2 are KGHSY and FQNENV. The germline V and J ends were trimmed by 0 bases and 4 bases, with 6 bases remaining between them. CDR3 length: 13 residues. The DNA of the CDR3 is TGTGCCAGCAGCCAATCGGAGGGCACTGAAGCTTTCTTT. Its protein is CASSQSEGTEAFF.

This chain connects TRBV27 to TRBJ1-2; D remains ambiguous. Germline V gives CDR1 MNHEY, CDR2 SMNVEV (reference sequence). The CDR3 length is 13 residues. With 6 bases removed from V and 3 bases from J, the gap between germline ends came to 11 bases. The CDR3 here is CASRFMGDYGYTF. The CDR3 nucleotides read TGTGCCAGCAGGTTTATGGGAGACTATGGCTACACCTTC.

The chain couples TRBV6-5 to TRBJ1-1; D unresolved. V shed 6 bases and J shed 9 bases, with 8 bases lying between them. Germline V gene data show CDR1 as MNHEY and CDR2 as SVGAGI. The CDR3 has 10 residues. CDR3 amino acids: CASRSGQAFF. The CDR3, as DNA: TGTGCCAGCAGGTCGGGTCAAGCTTTCTTT.

The V and J genes are TRBV25-1 and TRBJ2-7, with D tentatively TRBD1 or TRBD2 (5 bases each). V lost 0 bases, J lost 5 bases, and 11 bases lay in between. The CDR3 is 14 residues long. The germline gives CDR1 MGHDK, CDR2 SYGVNS. CDR3 bases: TGTGCCAGCAGTGAATACGAGGGGCTGGACGAGCAGTACTTC. It codes for CASSEYEGLDEQYF.

This sequence joins TRBV15 and TRBJ1-1; the D is unclear. Looked up from germline, CDR1 is LNHNV and CDR2 is YYDKDF (reference sequence). There are 13 residues in the CDR3. Trimming left V 1 base short and J 10 bases short, with 13 bases between. The CDR3 is CATSRVITQRAFF. The CDR3 nucleotides read TGTGCCACCAGCAGAGTGATAACGCAGAGAGCTTTCTTT. The complete variable domain, with remaining parts taken from reference TRBV15 and TRBJ1-1, reads DAMVIQNPRYQVTQFGKPVTLSCSQTLNHNVMYWYQQKSSQAPKLLFHYYDKDFNNEADTPDNFQSRRPNTSFCFLDIRSPGLGDTAMYLCATSRVITQRAFFGQGTRLTVV.

The count of this clone is one. The V call is TRBV6-1, the J call TRBJ2-7, with D possibly TRBD2 on 5 matching bases. The CDR3 loop spans 15 amino acids. CDR1 is MNHNS, CDR2 SASEGT, per germline. Trimming shortened V by 1 base and J by 2 bases, and 12 bases separated the two germline ends. CDR3 bases: TGTGCCAGCAGTGAAGGCCCGGGAATGGCCTACGAGCAGTACTTC. Translation gives CASSEGPGMAYEQYF.

This rearrangement joins TRBV7-2 to TRBJ1-3; D gene ambiguous. The CDR3 length is 17 residues. CDR1 is SGHTA, CDR2 FQGNSA, per germline. V lost 1 base and J 0 bases, leaving 13 bases between the germline ends. CDR3 DNA: TGTGCCAGCAGCTTAGAACTCAGCCTTAGCTCTGGAAACACCATATATTTT. Its protein is CASSLELSLSSGNTIYF.

This chain links TRBV6-2 or TRBV6-3 with TRBJ2-5; possibly TRBD1 for D (6 bases). Trimming took 7 bases from V and 4 from J, leaving 19 bases between them. Germline V gene sequence: CDR1 MNHEY, CDR2 SVGEGT. The CDR3 contains 15 residues. The CDR3 DNA sequence: TGTGCCAGCATCCCGAGGGGGTTTAGGGGAGAGACCCAGTACTTC. Its translation: CASIPRGFRGETQYF.

Remarks on this clone: Other DNA sequences of this sample code for an identical CDR3. This chain links TRBV9 with TRBJ2-1; 9 positions agree with TRBD2. There are 15 residues in the CDR3. The V segment lost 0 bases and the J segment 4 bases; nucleotides outside the gene matches: 2. Germline-derived CDR1 and CDR2 are SGDLS and YYNGEE. The CDR3 nucleotides read TGTGCCAGCAGCGTAGGCGGGGGGGCTTACAATGAGCAGTTCTTC. This codes for CASSVGGGAYNEQFF.

The V gene is TRBV6-5, the J gene TRBJ2-7, with D unresolved. Trimming took off 4 bases at V and 9 bases at J, with 10 bases between the two ends. The V gene's germline CDR1 is MNHEY and CDR2 SVGAGI. The length of the CDR3 is 11 residues. The chain's CDR3 is CASSSLSGQYF. CDR3 bases: TGTGCCAGCAGTTCCCTCTCCGGGCAGTACTTC.

The J gene is TRBJ2-1, the V gene TRBV18; a possible D gene is TRBD2 (7 bases). Germline V lookup: CDR1 KGHSH, CDR2 LQKENI. The CDR3 sequence is 14 residues long. Trimming removed 3 bases from V and 9 bases from J, with 15 bases in between. CDR3 in amino acids: CASSPERGGFEQFF. CDR3 DNA sequence: TGTGCCAGCTCACCGGAGAGGGGGGGGTTTGAGCAGTTCTTC.

This clone was observed once. The gene calls are TRBV7-6 and TRBJ1-2; a possible D gene is TRBD1 (5 bases). Trimming cost V 1 base and J 0 bases, with 18 bases left between them. This CDR3 region has 18 residues. From germline, CDR1 is SGHVS and CDR2 FNYEAQ. The DNA for the CDR3 is TGTGCCAGCAGCTTAGATCTCAGGGTAAAGGGAGCTAACTATGGCTACACCTTC. Its translation is CASSLDLRVKGANYGYTF.